These T cell receptor beta chains were read from a single sample in a study of blood T cell repertoires in COVID-19. TCRdb's copy holds only in-frame clones and misses some; the assay was immunoSEQ multiplex PCR. This repertoire shows about 220,000 clones, 70% to 85% found once; its top ten account for about 1.3%. Sequencing was performed on PBMCs or T cells enriched from blood (not recorded which). The receptors here all came from a middle-aged woman with acute COVID-19. Each CDR3 is given with its conserved first and last residue. Fields, in order: D gene, clone size, V gene, J gene, CDR3 DNA, CDR3 protein. The D gene is left open where the match is weak. The listing skips clone size in some rows; elsewhere it reads once, few, many or a size class.

>NA|NA|TRBV4-3|TRBJ1-5
TGCGCCAGCAGCCAAGATCAGGGGTTACCCCAGCATTTT
CASSQDQGLPQHF
>NA|NA|TRBV7-2|TRBJ2-3
TGTGCCAGCAGCCTGGGCTTCCCACCTAGCACAGATACGCAGTATTTT
CASSLGFPPSTDTQYF
>TRBD1|NA|TRBV18|TRBJ2-2
TGTGCCAGCTCACCGACAGGGGTGAACACCGGGGAGCTGTTTTTT
CASSPTGVNTGELFF
>TRBD2|NA|TRBV6-5|TRBJ2-1
TGTGCCAGCAGAACTAGCGGGGCTATTGCTGAGCAGTTCTTC
CASRTSGAIAEQFF
>TRBD1|NA|TRBV28|TRBJ1-2
TGTGCCAGCCGACAGGGTCAAAAGGGCTACACCTTC
CASRQGQKGYTF
>TRBD2|NA|TRBV27|TRBJ2-2
TGTGCCAGCAGTCAAGCCGGGACTAGCGGGAGTCGCGACACCGGGGAGCTGTTTTTT
CASSQAGTSGSRDTGELFF
>NA|NA|TRBV5-4|TRBJ2-3
TGTGCCAGCAGCTCCCCGAGCGGTGCTAGCACAGATACGCAGTATTTT
CASSSPSGASTDTQYF
>NA|NA|TRBV28|TRBJ1-4
TGTGCCAGCACCGAGAATGAAAAACTGTTTTTT
CASTENEKLFF
>NA|NA|TRBV12-2|TRBJ2-7
TGTGCAAGTCGCTTAGATAGCGGGAGGGGGTCTGTCTACGAGCAGTACTTC
CASRLDSGRGSVYEQYF
>TRBD2|NA|TRBV11-2|TRBJ2-1
TGTGCCAGCAGCTTAGGCTTCCCGGGACTAGCGGGCAAGGAGCAGTTCTTC
CASSLGFPGLAGKEQFF
>TRBD2|NA|TRBV6-4|TRBJ2-1
TGTGCCAGCAGTGAGCGGGAGGGCCAATCCTCCCTCTCCTACAATGAGCAGTTCTTC
CASSEREGQSSLSYNEQFF
>NA|once|TRBV24-1|TRBJ1-5
TGTGCCACCAGTGATCCTGGCAATCAGCCCCAGCATTTT
CATSDPGNQPQHF
>TRBD1|NA|TRBV6-2/TRBV6-3|TRBJ1-2
TGTGCCAGCAGTCCCCACAAGACAGGGGGCTCTGGCTACACCTTC
CASSPHKTGGSGYTF
>NA|NA|TRBV19|TRBJ1-4
TGTGCCAGTAGTCGTTTTCCTAATGAAAAACTGTTTTTT
CASSRFPNEKLFF
>TRBD1|once|TRBV5-8|TRBJ1-3
TGTGCCAGCAGCTTGGGGGACAGCTCTGGAAACACCATATATTTT
CASSLGDSSGNTIYF
>TRBD1|NA|TRBV18|TRBJ1-1
TGTGCCAGCTCGCCCCAGGGGGCCCTGAACACTGAAGCTTTCTTT
CASSPQGALNTEAFF
>NA|once|TRBV7-2|TRBJ1-3
TGTGCCAGCAGCTTAGTCGGGGGGTCCGGAAACACCATATATTTT
CASSLVGGSGNTIYF
>TRBD2|once|TRBV19|TRBJ2-1
TGTGCCAGTAGTATATGGGCGGGAGGACGGGATGAGCAGTTCTTC
CASSIWAGGRDEQFF
>TRBD1|once|TRBV18|TRBJ2-6
TGTGCCAGCTCACCGGGGACAGGGGTCAGCTCTGGGGCCAACGTCCTGACTTTC
CASSPGTGVSSGANVLTF
>NA|once|TRBV5-5|TRBJ2-7
TGTGCCAGCAGCTTGGGTAGCGGCTACGAGCAGTACTTC
CASSLGSGYEQYF
>TRBD2|NA|TRBV18|TRBJ2-3
TGTGCCAGCTCACCATTGGCGGGAGTGGCAGATACGCAGTATTTT
CASSPLAGVADTQYF
>NA|NA|TRBV11-2|TRBJ1-1
TGTGCCAGCAGCTTATCTCTAGGGGAAACGGGTAAGGTCGAAGCTTTCTTT
CASSLSLGETGKVEAFF
>NA|once|TRBV30|TRBJ2-1
TGTGCCTGGAGTAACAGGACACCCTACAATGAGCAGTTCTTC
CAWSNRTPYNEQFF
>NA|once|TRBV28|TRBJ2-2
TGTGCCAGCAGTCCGGGGGGCCGTTGGAACACCGGGGAGCTGTTTTTT
CASSPGGRWNTGELFF
>TRBD1|few|TRBV4-2|TRBJ1-5
TGTGCCAGCAGCCAAGATGCCAGGGGGCGCGTACAGCCCCAGCATTTT
CASSQDARGRVQPQHF
>NA|NA|TRBV2|TRBJ1-5
TGTGCCAGCAGACAGGGTCTGGGGTACAATCAGCCCCAGCATTTT
CASRQGLGYNQPQHF
>TRBD1|NA|TRBV5-1|TRBJ2-1
TGCGCCAGCAGCTTGGAGGTACAGGGGGCGTTGAATGAGCAGTTCTTC
CASSLEVQGALNEQFF
>TRBD1|NA|TRBV4-2|TRBJ1-6
TGTGCCAGCAGCCAAGGGGGGGGACAGGCGAATTCACCCCTCCACTTT
CASSQGGGQANSPLHF
>NA|NA|TRBV7-9|TRBJ1-1
TGTGCCAGCAGCTTAGCCCTCGAAGCTTTCTTT
CASSLALEAFF
>NA|NA|TRBV5-6|TRBJ2-7
TGTGCCAGCAGCTTCTATGGACAGTACTACGAGCAGTACTTC
CASSFYGQYYEQYF
>NA|NA|TRBV6-2/TRBV6-3|TRBJ1-5
TGTGCCAGCAGTTACTACAGTAGCAATCAGCCCCAGCATTTT
CASSYYSSNQPQHF
>TRBD1|NA|TRBV29-1|TRBJ1-4
TGCAGCGTCCGGGACAGCCGGGAAAAACTGTTTTTT
CSVRDSREKLFF
>NA|NA|TRBV6-5|TRBJ1-1
TGTGCCAGCACCCTGGAAGGGGGGGCTGAAGCTTTCTTT
CASTLEGGAEAFF
>TRBD1|NA|TRBV10-3|TRBJ2-2
TGTGCCATCAAAGCTACAGGGGGGAACACCGGGGAGCTGTTTTTT
CAIKATGGNTGELFF
>NA|once|TRBV2|TRBJ2-7
TGTGCCAGCAGATACTCGGTAGTAGGGGTCTACGAGCAGTACTTC
CASRYSVVGVYEQYF
>NA|NA|TRBV7-8|TRBJ2-2
TGTGCCAGCAGCAAAAGGGAGGCCGGGGAGCTGTTTTTT
CASSKREAGELFF
>TRBD2|NA|TRBV28|TRBJ2-3
TGTGCCAGCAGTTCCCTCGGGGGGTTAGGCACAGATACGCAGTATTTT
CASSSLGGLGTDTQYF
>NA|NA|TRBV6-5|TRBJ2-7
TGTGCCAGCAACCAGGGTCGCGTGCGCTCCTACGAGCAGTACTTC
CASNQGRVRSYEQYF
>TRBD1|once|TRBV5-5|TRBJ1-1
TGTGCCAGCAGAAATTACGGGACAGGTTCTACTGAAGCTTTCTTT
CASRNYGTGSTEAFF
>NA|once|TRBV30|TRBJ2-3
TGTGCCTGGAGTGTACCCGACCTCCACGCGGGGAATACGCAGTATTTT
CAWSVPDLHAGNTQYF
>NA|once|TRBV5-6|TRBJ1-6
TGTGCCAGCAGCCCCAGGGTGGTGAATTCACCCCTCCACTTT
CASSPRVVNSPLHF
>TRBD2|NA|TRBV5-1|TRBJ2-1
TGCGCCAGCTACCCTAGCGGGAGGGTAAACTTCTACAATGAGCAGTTCTTC
CASYPSGRVNFYNEQFF
>TRBD1|NA|TRBV19|TRBJ1-5
TGTGCCAGTAGTAAACAGGGGAATCAGCCCCAGCATTTT
CASSKQGNQPQHF
>TRBD1|few|TRBV7-8|TRBJ1-1
TGTGCCAGCAGCCCCCGACAGGGAGGCACTGAAGCTTTCTTT
CASSPRQGGTEAFF